Following are 27 T cell receptor beta chains from one sample sequenced in a study of blood T cell repertoires in COVID-19. Measured with immunoSEQ multiplex PCR; TCRdb has only the in-frame clones, and not every one. Of 55,000 to 80,000 clones in the sample, around 78% are singletons; the top ten hold 18%. The sample consisted of peripheral blood. All receptors come from a woman older than 75 with acute or convalescent COVID-19.

The chain uses TRBV3-1 (or the pseudogene TRBV3-2) and TRBJ2-1; D is perhaps TRBD1 (6 bases). V was pared by 4 bases and J by 4 bases, with 14 bases between. The CDR3 spans 15 residues. Germline CDR1 is LGHDT and CDR2 is YNNKEL (reference sequence). CDR3 in amino acids: CASSRDIVPYNEQFF. CDR3 sequence (DNA): TGTGCCAGCAGCCGGGACATCGTTCCTTACAATGAGCAGTTCTTC.

The chain carries TRBV3-1 (or the pseudogene TRBV3-2) and TRBJ2-2; possibly TRBD1 for D (6 bases). CDR1 and CDR2 from the germline V gene are LGHDT and YNNKEL (reference sequence). The ends were cut back, 8 bases at V and 6 bases at J, with 13 bases in the middle. This CDR3 contains 13 residues. The CDR3 sequence is CASRLQGPGELFF. In DNA, the CDR3 is TGTGCCAGCCGCCTACAGGGTCCCGGGGAGCTGTTTTTT.

This sequence joins TRBV14 and TRBJ2-3, with 7 bases matching TRBD2. Trimming at V came to 6 bases and at J to 0 bases, leaving 6 bases not matched to a gene. Per the germline V gene, CDR1 is SGHDN and CDR2 is FVKESK. The CDR3 has 15 residues. The CDR3 protein is CASSHLADSTDTQYF. For the CDR3, the DNA is TGTGCCAGCAGTCATCTAGCGGATAGCACAGATACGCAGTATTTT.

The J gene is TRBJ1-2, the V gene TRBV14; 12 positions agree with TRBD1. V dropped 4 bases and J dropped 8; count of bases not matched to a gene: 11. The CDR3 length is 16 residues. Germline CDR1 and CDR2: SGHDN and FVKESK. The CDR3 spells CASSPTGTGGGGGYTF. The CDR3 nucleotides are TGTGCCAGCAGCCCCACCGGGACAGGGGGCGGAGGGGGCTACACCTTC.

This chain joins TRBV6-5 and TRBJ2-3; TRBD1 aligns across 9 bases. Trimming cost V 5 bases and J 4 bases; bases outside gene matches: 4. CDR3 length equals 14 residues. The germline V gene encodes CDR1 MNHEY and CDR2 SVGAGI. The CDR3 nucleotides read TGTGCCAGCAGTCGACAGGGGGGGGCAGATACGCAGTATTTT. Protein sequence: CASSRQGGADTQYF.

This clone was observed a few times. The V and J genes are TRBV28 and TRBJ2-2, with 8 bases fitting TRBD1. Germline V CDR1 and CDR2: MDHEN, SYDVKM. The CDR3 covers 15 residues. Trimming took 1 base from V and 5 from J; bases not matched to a gene: 3. The CDR3 nucleotides read TGTGCCAGCAGTTTATCAGGGGGCGGGACCGGGGAGCTGTTTTTT. Residues: CASSLSGGGTGELFF.

The rearrangement links TRBV3-1 (or the pseudogene TRBV3-2) to TRBJ2-3; 14 bases map to TRBD2. The CDR3 has 17 amino acids. Germline CDR1 reads LGHDT; CDR2 reads YNNKEL (reference sequence). V lost 3 bases and J lost 4; bases outside the gene matches: 6. The CDR3 DNA reads as TGTGCCAGCAGCCAGACTAGCGGGGGGGCCCGGGCAGATACGCAGTATTTT. Amino acids: CASSQTSGGARADTQYF.

The chain links TRBV19 to TRBJ1-4; D may be TRBD1 (5 bases). CDR3 size: 15 residues. V was shortened by 4 bases and J by 3 bases, with 12 bases between the two germline ends. The V gene's germline CDR1 is LNHDA and CDR2 SQIVND (reference sequence). CDR3 sequence: CASSTGRQSNEKLFF. The CDR3 nucleotides are TGTGCCAGTAGTACCGGGAGACAGTCTAATGAAAAACTGTTTTTT.

The chain combines TRBV5-4 with TRBJ1-2, with D tentatively TRBD1 (6 bases). Germline CDR1 SGHNT, CDR2 YYREEE (reference sequence). Trimming pared 0 bases from V and 0 bases from J, leaving 6 bases between. This CDR3 is 14 amino acids long. CDR3 sequence reads: CASSLDRANYGYTF. DNA of the CDR3: TGTGCCAGCAGCTTGGACAGGGCTAACTATGGCTACACCTTC.

This chain connects TRBV14 to TRBJ1-3; D unclear. The V gene's germline CDR1 is SGHDN and CDR2 FVKESK. Trimming took off 0 bases at V and 1 base at J, with 13 bases between the two ends. The CDR3 is made up of 17 amino acids. CDR3: CASSQESAALSGNTIYF. The CDR3 DNA follows: TGTGCCAGCAGCCAAGAAAGCGCAGCGTTGTCTGGAAACACCATATATTTT.

This sequence joins TRBV11-3 and TRBJ2-7; TRBD2 is a possible D gene (6 bases). V lost 5 bases and J 9 bases, leaving 17 bases between the germline ends. Germline assignment: CDR1 SGHNT and CDR2 YENEEA. This CDR3 is 13 amino acids long. The CDR3 reads CASSRGTDFGQYF. DNA of the CDR3: TGTGCCAGCAGCCGCGGGACCGACTTCGGGCAGTACTTC.

The CDR3 nucleotides read TGTGCCAGCAGTGATAGGGGAGGGCGCGCAACGATGTCCGGGGAGCTGTTTTTT. Translating it yields CASSDRGGRATMSGELFF. The chain carries TRBV2 and TRBJ2-2, with TRBD2 matching over 7 bases. The length of the CDR3 is 18 residues. Germline values: CDR1 SNHLY, CDR2 FYNNEI. J was trimmed by 6 bases and V by 3 bases; bases with no gene match: 16.

The gene calls are TRBV14 and TRBJ2-7; TRBD1 aligns across 7 bases. Trimming took 3 bases from V and 3 from J; bases not matched to a gene: 8. In germline, CDR1 is SGHDN, CDR2 FVKESK. The CDR3 has 15 residues. CDR3 sequence reads: CASSQRQGSGYEQYF. The CDR3, as DNA: TGTGCCAGCAGCCAGAGACAGGGAAGTGGCTACGAGCAGTACTTC.

The V call is TRBV3-1 (or the pseudogene TRBV3-2), the J call TRBJ1-5; D is perhaps TRBD1 (6 bases). CDR1 and CDR2 from the germline V gene are LGHDT and YNNKEL (reference sequence). The V end was cut by 0 bases, the J end by 7 bases, with 13 bases between. The CDR3 extends over 15 amino acids. CDR3 sequence (DNA): TGTGCCAGCAGCCAAGATTTCACAGGGAGCCAGCCCCAGCATTTT. Its translation: CASSQDFTGSQPQHF.

This clone has only one observation. The V gene is TRBV27, the J gene TRBJ1-1, with unresolved D. Per the germline V gene, CDR1 is MNHEY and CDR2 is SMNVEV (reference sequence). The CDR3 has 13 residues. The V and J ends lost 5 bases and 4 bases respectively, with 11 bases between them. The CDR3, as DNA: TGTGCCAGCAGTCCGACACCCGGCACTGAAGCTTTCTTT. Amino acids: CASSPTPGTEAFF.

The rearrangement uses TRBV13 and TRBJ1-1, with D possibly TRBD1 on 6 matching bases. This CDR3 has 17 amino acids. The germline V and J ends were trimmed by 0 bases and 1 base, with 15 bases remaining between them. CDR1 and CDR2 (germline): PRHDT, FYEKMQ (reference sequence). CDR3 sequence: CASSLGVARTANTEAFF. DNA for the CDR3: TGTGCCAGCAGCTTAGGGGTGGCTCGGACAGCGAACACTGAAGCTTTCTTT.

This rearrangement joins TRBV30 to TRBJ2-7; D may be TRBD1 (6 bases). CDR1 and CDR2 from the germline V gene are GTSNPN and SVGIG (reference sequence). Trimming pared 0 bases from V and 6 bases from J, leaving 18 bases between. This CDR3 is built from 15 residues. CDR3 bases: TGTGCCTGGAGTGTAGGGGGACACCACTCGTCCGAGCAGTACTTC. It specifies CAWSVGGHHSSEQYF.

This clone was counted once. The V call is TRBV7-8, the J call TRBJ2-3, with D perhaps TRBD2 (6 bases). The CDR3 has 15 amino acids. The germline V gene has CDR1 SGHVS and CDR2 FQNEAQ. The V end was cut by 1 base, the J end by 2 bases, with 10 bases between. CDR3 DNA sequence: TGTGCCAGCAGCTTAGGGGCGGGGCCCACAGATACGCAGTATTTT. Translated: CASSLGAGPTDTQYF.

Turning to this clone: Other DNA sequences from this sample encode an identical CDR3 as well. The chain couples TRBV5-1 to TRBJ2-1, with D tentatively TRBD2 (5 bases). This CDR3 has 15 amino acids. Germline CDR1 is SGHRS and CDR2 is YFSETQ. With 4 bases removed from V and 0 bases from J, the gap between germline ends came to 11 bases. The CDR3 sequence is CASSLSGSSYNEQFF. In DNA form, the CDR3 reads TGCGCCAGCAGCCTGAGCGGTTCCTCCTACAATGAGCAGTTCTTC.

The J gene is TRBJ2-3, the V gene TRBV3-1 (or the pseudogene TRBV3-2); D possibly corresponds to TRBD2 (6 bases). Trimming stripped 4 bases from V and 5 bases from J, with 10 bases between. There are 13 residues in the CDR3. Germline V gene lookup returns CDR1 LGHDT and CDR2 YNNKEL (reference sequence). CDR3 DNA: TGTGCCAGCAGCCCCTCGGGGGTAGATACGCAGTATTTT. Protein sequence: CASSPSGVDTQYF.

V gene TRBV29-1 combines with J gene TRBJ2-2, with TRBD1 matching 9 bases. The length of the CDR3 is 16 residues. Trimming cost V 7 bases and J 6 bases; bases outside gene matches: 15. Germline V gene sequence: CDR1 SQVTM, CDR2 ANQGSEA. The chain's CDR3 is CSARPGTGMGAGELFF. CDR3 nucleotides: TGCAGCGCTCGCCCCGGGACAGGGATGGGCGCCGGGGAGCTGTTTTTT.

The chain combines TRBV10-1 with TRBJ2-5; 13 positions match TRBD2. CDR1 and CDR2 (germline): WNHNN, SYGVQD (reference sequence). The CDR3 extends over 16 amino acids. J was trimmed by 2 bases and V by 2 bases; bases with no gene match: 2. The CDR3 DNA sequence: TGCGCCAGCAGTGAGGGGGGACTAGCGGGACAAGAGACCCAGTACTTC. This codes for CASSEGGLAGQETQYF.

The rearrangement joins TRBV19 to TRBJ1-6; the D is unclear. Germline V lookup: CDR1 LNHDA, CDR2 SQIVND (reference sequence). The CDR3 loop spans 15 amino acids. Trimming removed 3 bases at V and 0 bases at J, with 6 bases between. The CDR3 nucleotides are TGTGCCAGTAGTATGGTCGGCTCCTATAATTCACCCCTCCACTTT. Its translation is CASSMVGSYNSPLHF.

This clone occurred once. The rearrangement joins TRBV30 to TRBJ1-5; 10 bases fit TRBD1. The CDR3 consists of 14 residues. After removal of 1 base from V and 6 bases from J, the junction contained 3 bases not matched to a gene. Germline V lookup: CDR1 GTSNPN, CDR2 SVGIG (reference sequence). The CDR3 DNA follows: TGTGCCTGGAGTGGACAGGGGGCGATTCAGCCCCAGCATTTT. The encoded protein is CAWSGQGAIQPQHF.

V usage is TRBV27 and J usage is TRBJ1-5, with D unclear. Deletions cut 3 bases from V and 3 bases from J, with 12 bases between. Germline values: CDR1 MNHEY, CDR2 SMNVEV (reference sequence). The length of the CDR3 is 15 residues. The CDR3 DNA sequence: TGTGCCAGCAGTTTCGGAGGGTCGAACAATCAGCCCCAGCATTTT. This gives the protein CASSFGGSNNQPQHF.

The chain carries TRBV19 and TRBJ1-5; D is perhaps TRBD1 (5 bases). Looked up from germline, CDR1 is LNHDA and CDR2 is SQIVND (reference sequence). Trimming shortened V by 6 bases and J by 3 bases, and 12 bases separated the two germline ends. The CDR3 length is 14 residues. The CDR3, as DNA: TGTGCCAGTAGGACAGCTACACTCAATCAGCCCCAGCATTTT. Translating it yields CASRTATLNQPQHF. The variable domain in full, with the rest retrieved from reference TRBV19 and TRBJ1-5, is DGGITQSPKYLFRKEGQNVTLSCEQNLNHDAMYWYRQDPGQGLRLIYYSQIVNDFQKGDIAEGYSVSREKKESFPLTVTSAQKNPTAFYLCASRTATLNQPQHFGDGTRLSIL.

This clone has more than one count but fewer than ten. This rearrangement joins TRBV30 to TRBJ1-5, with 9 bases that match TRBD1. The CDR3 covers 13 residues. Germline V gene lookup returns CDR1 GTSNPN and CDR2 SVGIG (reference sequence). Trimming cost V 1 base and J 7 bases; bases outside gene matches: 2. The CDR3 region is CAWSEQGAQPQHF. CDR3 coding DNA: TGTGCCTGGAGTGAACAGGGGGCCCAGCCCCAGCATTTT.